Sequencing of this T cell receptor (beta chain) was carried out in a study of shared clonotypes between healthy human individuals. Study-wide results and caveats: Against clonotypes common to all four donors, non-shared ones had lower generation probabilities.

The V gene lost 1 base and the J gene lost 0 bases, with 10 bases spanning the gap. Germline CDR1 is SGHDT and CDR2 is YYEEEE. The CDR3 is made up of 15 amino acids. For this clone: Its target is unknown.

As originally analysed: Junction-only immunoSEQ data arrived without quality scores, meaning filtering differed. This table comes from immunoSEQ multiplex PCR, and its TCRdb copy is limited to in-frame clones, with some not included. The DNA was the basis for D and trimming; V, J and clone size are from that table. The sample gives approximately 2,000,000 clones, 80% to 95% of which show up once; 0.37% is in the top ten. This rearrangement joins TRBV5-6 to TRBJ1-1, with D tentatively TRBD1 (5 bases). This receptor was taken from a man aged 18 to 29 in good health. Some clones in this sample may be carry-over from other donors' samples. Sequenced sample: naive CD4+ T cells from PBMCs. Subset denoted: CD45RA+ positively selected. The CDR3 here is CASSLRQLMNTEAFF. As DNA, the CDR3 is TGTGCCAGCAGCTTGAGACAGCTAATGAACACTGAAGCTTTCTTT.